In its sample, the clone carrying this TCR beta chain was seen a few times. Its antigen is not identified. This entry is derived from a study of blood T cells in healthy people across ages. Study overall: Researchers report that template switching captured about one barcoded beta molecule per two T cells. General study findings and limits: Researchers report that TCR beta diversity correlated strongly with naive T cell percentage.

The donors, healthy Caucasians from Russia, were aged roughly 6 to 90. Every donor contributed roughly 10 milliliters of peripheral blood by blood draw. V lost 1 base and J 5 bases, leaving 9 bases between the germline ends. Germline V lookup: CDR1 SGHRS, CDR2 YFSETQ. The CDR3 runs to 13 residues. Sample-barcoded 5' priming and a J-beta primer mix drove a second PCR of about 6 to 12 cycles. TCRdb analysed the 5' RACE reads with MiXCR anew, one entry per CDR3 protein. The sample lists some 790,000 distinct CDR3 sequences, more than 25% occurring once. V is TRBV5-1 and J is TRBJ1-2, with no clear D. The sequence came from a woman older than 75 in good health. Material for sequencing was blood. The CDR3 is CASSLRAEYGYTF. In DNA, the CDR3 is TGCGCCAGCAGCTTGAGGGCGGAATATGGCTACACCTTC.